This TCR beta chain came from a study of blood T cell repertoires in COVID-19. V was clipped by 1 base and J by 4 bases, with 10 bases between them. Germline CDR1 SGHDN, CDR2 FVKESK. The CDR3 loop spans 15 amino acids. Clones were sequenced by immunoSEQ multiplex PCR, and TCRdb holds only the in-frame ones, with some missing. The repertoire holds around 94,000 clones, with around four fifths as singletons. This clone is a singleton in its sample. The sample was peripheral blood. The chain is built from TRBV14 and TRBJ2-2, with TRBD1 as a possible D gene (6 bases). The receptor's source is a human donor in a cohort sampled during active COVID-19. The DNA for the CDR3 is TGTGCCAGCAGCCAAGGGCACAGGGTCACCGGGGAGCTGTTTTTT. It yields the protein CASSQGHRVTGELFF. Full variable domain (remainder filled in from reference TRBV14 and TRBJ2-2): EAGVTQFPSHSVIEKGQTVTLRCDPISGHDNLYWYRRVMGKEIKFLLHFVKESKQDESGMPNNRFLAERTGGTYSTLKVQPAELEDSGVYFCASSQGHRVTGELFFGEGSRLTVL.